This T cell receptor beta chain is from a study of Ad26.COV2.S vaccination and SARS-CoV-2 variants. Study-level information: The trial was COV1001 and the donor's arm was Ad26.COV2.S. Dosing was one shot or two shots 56 days apart.

General study findings and limits: Placebo recipients had lower spike-specific TCR breadth than vaccine recipients.

A word on this clone: Its antigen is unidentified.

Treatment noted: roughly 20 received Ad26.COV2.S at low or high dose, single or two shots; several received placebo; per-sample allocation not given. The samples were gathered on day 63 after the first injection of vaccine or placebo. The CDR3 runs 13 residues. V was pared by 2 bases and J by 0 bases, with 5 bases between. Germline V gene lookup returns CDR1 KGHSH and CDR2 LQKENI. Clones were read by immunoSEQ multiplex PCR, and TCRdb kept only the in-frame ones, dropping some. This table has fewer than 800,000 clones, about 90% appearing once. The TCR was taken from a person aged 18-60 years who received the Ad26.COV2.S COVID-19 vaccine or a placebo. The chain uses TRBV18 and TRBJ2-7; D unclear. Here the sequenced sample was peripheral blood, taken in a trial of Ad26.COV2.S vaccine versus placebo. The CDR3 loop is CASSPFTSYEQYF. The CDR3 DNA follows: TGTGCCAGCTCACCATTCACCTCCTACGAGCAGTACTTC.